This T cell receptor beta chain emerged from a study of cytomegalovirus exposure and HLA in healthy donors. To note about this clone: Its cognate antigen is unknown.

Study results and limitations: Among TCR beta chains, those listed as cytomegalovirus-associated numbered about 160.

Primers included in the PCR were 60 Vbeta and 13 Jbeta primers. Assay: immunoSEQ multiplex PCR; the TCRdb copy retains only in-frame clones and omits some. Seen here are approximately 160,000 clones, around 80% observed once, and the top ten hold around 1%. Regarding donors, all were healthy bone marrow donors. Source material: PBMCs. The TCR was taken from a woman aged 35 to 49 in good health and CMV-seronegative.

The CDR3 bases are TGTGCCAGCAGCCGGGGACTAGCGGGAGAACTGGATGAGCAGTTCTTC. Its translation: CASSRGLAGELDEQFF. V gene TRBV5-8 combines with J gene TRBJ2-1; 14 bases are shared with TRBD2. Germline CDR1 is SGHTS and CDR2 is YDEGEE. This CDR3 spans 16 amino acids. V gave up 4 bases and J gave up 8 bases; unmatched junction bases: 8.